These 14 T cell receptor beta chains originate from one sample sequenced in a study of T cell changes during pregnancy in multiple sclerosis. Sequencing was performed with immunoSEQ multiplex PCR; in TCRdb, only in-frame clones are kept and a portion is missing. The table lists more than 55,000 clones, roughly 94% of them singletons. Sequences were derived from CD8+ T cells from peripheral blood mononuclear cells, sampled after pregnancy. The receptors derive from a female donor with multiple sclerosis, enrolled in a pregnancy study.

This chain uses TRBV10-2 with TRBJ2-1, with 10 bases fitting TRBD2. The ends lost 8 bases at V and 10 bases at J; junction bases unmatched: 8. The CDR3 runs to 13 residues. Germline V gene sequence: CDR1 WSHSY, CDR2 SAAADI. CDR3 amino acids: CASLELAGTEQFF. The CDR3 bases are TGCGCCAGCTTGGAACTAGCGGGAACCGAGCAGTTCTTC.

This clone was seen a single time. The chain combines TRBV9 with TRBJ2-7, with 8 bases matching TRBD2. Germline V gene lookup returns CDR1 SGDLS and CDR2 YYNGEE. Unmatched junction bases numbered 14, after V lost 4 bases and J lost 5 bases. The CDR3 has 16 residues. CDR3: CASSHPTEGLAHEQYF. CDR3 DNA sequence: TGTGCCAGCAGCCACCCAACCGAAGGACTAGCCCACGAGCAGTACTTC.

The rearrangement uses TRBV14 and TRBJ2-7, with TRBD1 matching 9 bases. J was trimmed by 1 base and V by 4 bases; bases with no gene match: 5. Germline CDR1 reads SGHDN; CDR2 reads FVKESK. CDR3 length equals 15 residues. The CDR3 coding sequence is TGTGCCAGCAGCCTGGGACAGGGCGCGTCCTACGAGCAGTACTTC. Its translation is CASSLGQGASYEQYF. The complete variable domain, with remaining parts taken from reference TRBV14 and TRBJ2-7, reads EAGVTQFPSHSVIEKGQTVTLRCDPISGHDNLYWYRRVMGKEIKFLLHFVKESKQDESGMPNNRFLAERTGGTYSTLKVQPAELEDSGVYFCASSLGQGASYEQYFGPGTRLTVT.

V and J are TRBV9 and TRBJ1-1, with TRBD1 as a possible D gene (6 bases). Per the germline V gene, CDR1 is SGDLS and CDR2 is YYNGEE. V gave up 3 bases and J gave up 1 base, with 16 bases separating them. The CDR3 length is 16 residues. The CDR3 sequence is CASSATQGIENTEAFF. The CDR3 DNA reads TGTGCCAGCAGCGCGACACAGGGTATAGAGAACACTGAAGCTTTCTTT.

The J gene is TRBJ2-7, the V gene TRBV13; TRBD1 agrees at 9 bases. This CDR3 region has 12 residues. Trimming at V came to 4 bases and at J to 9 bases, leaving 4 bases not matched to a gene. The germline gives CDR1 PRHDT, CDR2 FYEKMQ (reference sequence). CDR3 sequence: CASSSQGAGQYF. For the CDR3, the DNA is TGTGCCAGCAGCTCACAGGGGGCCGGGCAGTACTTC.

This chain's CDR3 is CASSQGLQGADGNTIYF. In nucleotides, the CDR3 is TGTGCCAGCAGCCAAGGACTACAGGGGGCGGACGGAAACACCATATATTTT. V usage is TRBV14 and J usage is TRBJ1-3; 9 bases map to TRBD1. This CDR3 contains 17 residues. V gave up 1 base and J gave up 4 bases; unmatched junction bases: 8. Per the germline V gene, CDR1 is SGHDN and CDR2 is FVKESK.

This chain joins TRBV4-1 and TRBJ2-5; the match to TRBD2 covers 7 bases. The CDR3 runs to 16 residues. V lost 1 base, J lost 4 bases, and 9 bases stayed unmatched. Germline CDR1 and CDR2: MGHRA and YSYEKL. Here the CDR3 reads CASSQATRSSGETQYF. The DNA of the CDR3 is TGCGCCAGCAGCCAAGCAACTAGATCTAGCGGAGAGACCCAGTACTTC.

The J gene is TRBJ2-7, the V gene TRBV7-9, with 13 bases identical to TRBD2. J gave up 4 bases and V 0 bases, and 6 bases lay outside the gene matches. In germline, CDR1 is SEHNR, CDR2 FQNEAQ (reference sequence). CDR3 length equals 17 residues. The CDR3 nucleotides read TGTGCCAGCAGCTTAGCGGGGGGGACTAGCGGGAAGTACGAGCAGTACTTC. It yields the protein CASSLAGGTSGKYEQYF.

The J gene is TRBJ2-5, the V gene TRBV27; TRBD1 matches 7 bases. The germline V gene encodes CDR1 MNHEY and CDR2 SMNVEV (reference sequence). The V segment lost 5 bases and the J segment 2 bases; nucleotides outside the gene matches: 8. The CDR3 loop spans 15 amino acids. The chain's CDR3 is CASSQYGTDQETQYF. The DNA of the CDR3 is TGTGCCAGCAGTCAGTACGGGACAGATCAAGAGACCCAGTACTTC.

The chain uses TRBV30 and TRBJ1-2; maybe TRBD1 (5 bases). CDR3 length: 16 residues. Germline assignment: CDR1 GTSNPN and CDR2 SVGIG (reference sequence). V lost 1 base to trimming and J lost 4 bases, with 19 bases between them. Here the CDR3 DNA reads TGTGCCTGGAGTGGGGGGGAGAGGGACCGACGCTATGGCTACACCTTC. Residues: CAWSGGERDRRYGYTF.

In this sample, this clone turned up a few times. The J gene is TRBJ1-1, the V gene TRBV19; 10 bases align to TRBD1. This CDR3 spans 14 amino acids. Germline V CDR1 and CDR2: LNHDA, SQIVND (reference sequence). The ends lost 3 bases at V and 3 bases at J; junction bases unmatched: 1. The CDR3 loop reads CASSMGQGHTEAFF. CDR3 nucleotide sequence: TGTGCCAGTAGTATGGGACAGGGGCACACTGAAGCTTTCTTT.

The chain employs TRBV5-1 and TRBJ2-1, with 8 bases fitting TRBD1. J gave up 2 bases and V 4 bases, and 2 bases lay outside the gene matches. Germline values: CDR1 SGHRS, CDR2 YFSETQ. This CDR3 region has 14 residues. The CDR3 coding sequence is TGCGCCAGCAGCCTGACAGGGGCCTACAATGAGCAGTTCTTC. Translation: CASSLTGAYNEQFF.

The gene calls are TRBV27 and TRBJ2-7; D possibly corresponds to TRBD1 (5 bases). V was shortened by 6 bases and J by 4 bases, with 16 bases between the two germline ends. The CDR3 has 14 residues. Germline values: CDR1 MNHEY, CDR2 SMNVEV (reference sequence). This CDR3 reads CASRWTFSTYEQYF. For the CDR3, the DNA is TGTGCCAGCAGGTGGACATTTTCGACTTACGAGCAGTACTTC.

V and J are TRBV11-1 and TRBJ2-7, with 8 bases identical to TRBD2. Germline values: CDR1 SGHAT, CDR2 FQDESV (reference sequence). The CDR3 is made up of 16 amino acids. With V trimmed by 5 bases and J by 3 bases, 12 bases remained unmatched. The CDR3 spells CASSDPGTSESYEQYF. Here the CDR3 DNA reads TGTGCCAGCAGCGATCCCGGGACTAGTGAGAGCTACGAGCAGTACTTC.